The 5 T cell receptor beta chains listed next were all sequenced from one sample in a study of regulatory T cells in long-lasting Graves disease. As for time point: newly diagnosed GD, antithyroid drugs for less than 3 months. Researchers made the TCR library from RNA that was extracted from PBMCs. Relying on iRepertoire HTBI primers and Arm-PCR of CDR3 regions, the team built TCR beta libraries. TCRdb itself ran the multiplex PCR reads through MiXCR, one entry per CDR3 protein. The sample holds about 540,000 distinct CDR3 sequences, 13% seen once. The data also belong to a second study, concerning T cells in Graves' hyperthyroidism and ophthalmopathy.

The material sequenced was peripheral blood mononuclear cells (PBMCs), taken at new diagnosis, from a patient treated with antithyroid drugs. These receptor sequences come from a man aged 30-40 years with Graves disease.

CDR3 in amino acids: CASSVGNDGSRYF. The CDR3 region has the DNA TGTGCCAGCAGCGTAGGGAATGACGGGTCCCGGTACTTC. The V and J genes are TRBV9 and TRBJ2-7, with unresolved D. This CDR3 has 13 residues. The V and J ends lost 0 bases and 12 bases respectively, with 16 bases between them. The germline V gene has CDR1 SGDLS and CDR2 YYNGEE.

This chain links TRBV20-1 with TRBJ2-3; a weak D match, TRBD2 (5 bases). From germline, CDR1 is DFQATT and CDR2 SNEGSKA (reference sequence). Trimming pared 8 bases from V and 3 bases from J, leaving 15 bases between. The CDR3 runs 13 residues. The CDR3 DNA follows: TGCAGTTTTACAAAACGCGGGACAGATACGCAGTATTTT. Encoded protein: CSFTKRGTDTQYF.

This clonotype came up many times. CDR3 region: CASSLGPGSTDTQYF. CDR3 nucleotides: TGTGCCAGCAGCTTAGGTCCGGGAAGCACAGATACGCAGTATTTT. The gene calls are TRBV7-3 and TRBJ2-3, with D maybe TRBD2 (5 bases). The CDR3 totals 15 residues. Trimming removed 2 bases from V and 0 bases from J, with 9 bases in between. The germline V gene has CDR1 SGHTA and CDR2 FQGTGA.

This clonotype was recorded a few times. A far larger clone is one nucleotide away, so this likely arose from a read error. The V call is TRBV7-8, the J call TRBJ2-7; the match to TRBD1 covers 7 bases. With 1 base clipped from V and 7 bases from J, the junction kept 13 bases outside the gene matches. Germline values: CDR1 SGHVS, CDR2 FQNEAQ. CDR3 length: 16 residues. The CDR3 DNA is TGTGCCAGCAGCTTAGGGGGCAGGGGGTACTACAATGAGCAGTACTTC. Amino acid sequence: CASSLGGRGYYNEQYF.

There are a few counts of this clonotype. The rearrangement links TRBV6-2 or TRBV6-3 to TRBJ2-2; D is tentatively TRBD1 or TRBD2 (5 bases each). V lost 4 bases and J lost 9, with 15 bases in between. CDR1 MNHEY and CDR2 SVGEGT come from the germline V gene. There are 14 residues in the CDR3. The DNA of the CDR3 is TGTGCCAGCAGTTGGGACCCCCGGTGGTGGGAGCTGTTTTTT. Amino acids: CASSWDPRWWELFF.